This record covers a single T cell receptor (beta chain). Its antigen is unknown. The sample originates from a study of T cell responses to AZD1222 COVID-19 vaccine. Regarding the study as a whole: Females made up more of the donors, who were largely white British, and clonal diversity may have come out too low. Breadth and depth of Spike-specific TCRs rose after two AZD1222 doses. Among spike-specific TCRs, nearly half reportedly target unmutated variant regions.

Per germline, CDR1 SQVTM and CDR2 ANQGSEA. Losses at the gene ends were 5 bases for V and 7 bases for J; bases not matched to a gene: 11. The CDR3 runs 14 residues. Sequenced by immunoSEQ multiplex PCR; TCRdb stores in-frame clones only, minus some. Of around 110,000 clones in the sample, approximately 85% were seen once. The rearrangement joins TRBV29-1 to TRBJ2-5, with 9 bases lining up with TRBD1. The sample in question was peripheral blood, obtained on day 0 of MenACWY control vaccination. This clonotype was obtained from an adult in good health. The CDR3 DNA reads as TGCAGCGTTTCTGACAGGGGGGCCCGAGGGACCCAGTACTTC. Translated: CSVSDRGARGTQYF.